This is a list of T cell receptor beta chains from one sample in a study of CD8 T cells in Susac syndrome. TCRdb analysed the immunoSEQ multiplex PCR reads with MiXCR anew, one entry per CDR3 protein. The data hold 130,000 to 150,000 distinct CDR3 sequences, with over 85% observed a single time. The sequencing sample was made of CD8+ T cells from PBMCs. The receptor source for this set is a human donor in good health. Each CDR3 is given with its conserved first and last residue. The order of the fields is CDR3 protein, CDR3 DNA, clone size, V gene, D gene, J gene. D genes are given only for firm matches. Part of the rows lack a size; the others show once, few, many or a class for expanded clones.

CDR3aa: CASSQELLDREQYF
CDR3nt: TGTGCCAGCAGCCAAGAATTGCTTGACCGCGAGCAGTACTTC
abundance: .
v_gene: TRBV4-2
d_gene: .
j_gene: TRBJ2-7

CDR3aa: CASSPLPGAYEQYF
CDR3nt: TGTGCCAGCAGCCCCCTTCCGGGGGCCTACGAGCAGTACTTC
abundance: .
v_gene: TRBV3-1
d_gene: .
j_gene: TRBJ2-7

CDR3aa: CSARSDRVSTGELFF
CDR3nt: TGCAGTGCTAGATCCGACAGGGTATCCACCGGGGAGCTGTTTTTT
abundance: .
v_gene: TRBV20-1
d_gene: TRBD1
j_gene: TRBJ2-2

CDR3aa: CATRHLNTEAFF
CDR3nt: TGTGCCACCAGACACCTGAACACTGAAGCTTTCTTT
abundance: .
v_gene: TRBV19
d_gene: .
j_gene: TRBJ1-1

CDR3aa: CASSQVAGGLPEQYF
CDR3nt: TGCGCCAGCAGCCAAGTAGCGGGAGGATTACCCGAGCAGTACTTC
abundance: .
v_gene: TRBV4-3
d_gene: TRBD2
j_gene: TRBJ2-7

CDR3aa: CATSRATGTGGYTF
CDR3nt: TGTGCCACCAGCAGAGCGACAGGGACGGGCGGCTACACCTTC
abundance: .
v_gene: TRBV15
d_gene: TRBD1
j_gene: TRBJ1-2

CDR3aa: CASNQVAEPYEQYF
CDR3nt: TGTGCCAGCAACCAGGTGGCGGAACCCTACGAGCAGTACTTC
abundance: .
v_gene: TRBV7-9
d_gene: .
j_gene: TRBJ2-7

CDR3aa: CATSAAVGESLYNEQFF
CDR3nt: TGTGCCACCAGTGCGGCCGTGGGAGAAAGCCTATACAATGAGCAGTTCTTC
abundance: .
v_gene: TRBV24-1
d_gene: .
j_gene: TRBJ2-1

CDR3aa: CASSYSLAGPNEQFF
CDR3nt: TGTGCCAGCAGTTACTCTCTAGCGGGACCCAATGAGCAGTTCTTC
abundance: .
v_gene: TRBV6-2/TRBV6-3
d_gene: TRBD2
j_gene: TRBJ2-1

CDR3aa: CASSQGWGGGDTQYF
CDR3nt: TGCGCCAGCAGCCAAGGGTGGGGGGGCGGCGATACGCAGTATTTT
abundance: .
v_gene: TRBV4-3
d_gene: .
j_gene: TRBJ2-3

CDR3aa: CASSLPGGDEQFF
CDR3nt: TGTGCCAGCAGTTTACCCGGGGGGGATGAGCAGTTCTTC
abundance: .
v_gene: TRBV27
d_gene: TRBD2
j_gene: TRBJ2-1

CDR3aa: CASSLRSDSPFNEQFF
CDR3nt: TGTGCCAGCAGCTTAAGATCGGACAGTCCTTTCAATGAGCAGTTCTTC
abundance: .
v_gene: TRBV7-9
d_gene: .
j_gene: TRBJ2-1

CDR3aa: CASSQVMVETQYF
CDR3nt: TGTGCCAGCAGCCAAGTCATGGTGGAGACCCAGTACTTC
abundance: .
v_gene: TRBV14
d_gene: .
j_gene: TRBJ2-5

CDR3aa: CASSLGQGDEEQYF
CDR3nt: TGTGCCAGCAGCTTGGGACAGGGGGATGAGGAGCAGTACTTC
abundance: .
v_gene: TRBV5-4
d_gene: TRBD1
j_gene: TRBJ2-7

CDR3aa: CASSEFPRSGTRYGYTF
CDR3nt: TGTGCCAGCAGTGAATTTCCCCGTTCGGGAACGCGCTATGGCTACACCTTC
abundance: .
v_gene: TRBV25-1
d_gene: .
j_gene: TRBJ1-2

CDR3aa: CASSQEDLNQETQYF
CDR3nt: TGTGCCAGCAGCCAAGAGGACCTAAACCAAGAGACCCAGTACTTC
abundance: .
v_gene: TRBV4-2
d_gene: .
j_gene: TRBJ2-5

CDR3aa: CASSHSPTGELFF
CDR3nt: TGTGCCAGCAGCCACAGTCCCACCGGGGAGCTGTTTTTT
abundance: .
v_gene: TRBV14
d_gene: .
j_gene: TRBJ2-2

CDR3aa: CASRIRGGYGETYEQYF
CDR3nt: TGTGCCAGCAGAATCCGAGGGGGTTACGGGGAAACCTACGAGCAGTACTTC
abundance: once
v_gene: TRBV21-1
d_gene: .
j_gene: TRBJ2-7

CDR3aa: CASNTPGPGPDTQYF
CDR3nt: TGTGCCAGCAACACCCCGGGCCCGGGCCCGGATACGCAGTATTTT
abundance: .
v_gene: TRBV27
d_gene: .
j_gene: TRBJ2-3

CDR3aa: CSARDQRGGREVNEQFF
CDR3nt: TGCAGTGCTAGAGATCAAAGGGGCGGGAGGGAAGTGAATGAGCAGTTCTTC
abundance: once
v_gene: TRBV20-1
d_gene: TRBD2
j_gene: TRBJ2-1

CDR3aa: CATSLGGYEQYF
CDR3nt: TGTGCCACCAGCCTAGGGGGATACGAGCAGTACTTC
abundance: .
v_gene: TRBV15
d_gene: .
j_gene: TRBJ2-7

CDR3aa: CASGGDLNHGYTF
CDR3nt: TGTGCTAGTGGTGGGGACTTGAACCATGGCTACACCTTC
abundance: .
v_gene: TRBV12-5
d_gene: .
j_gene: TRBJ1-2

CDR3aa: CATSTDRGTSTDTQYF
CDR3nt: TGTGCCACCAGCACCGACAGGGGGACTAGCACAGATACGCAGTATTTT
abundance: .
v_gene: TRBV15
d_gene: TRBD1
j_gene: TRBJ2-3

CDR3aa: CASSGGIEQYF
CDR3nt: TGTGCCAGCTCCGGGGGGATCGAGCAGTACTTC
abundance: .
v_gene: TRBV13
d_gene: TRBD2
j_gene: TRBJ2-7

CDR3aa: CSTTSGPYEQYF
CDR3nt: TGCAGCACAACTAGCGGCCCCTACGAGCAGTACTTC
abundance: .
v_gene: TRBV29-1
d_gene: TRBD2
j_gene: TRBJ2-7

CDR3aa: CATGAGEQYF
CDR3nt: TGTGCCACAGGGGCGGGGGAGCAGTACTTC
abundance: .
v_gene: TRBV6-5
d_gene: .
j_gene: TRBJ2-7

CDR3aa: CASSQGYIDEQFF
CDR3nt: TGCGCCAGCAGCCAAGGCTATATCGATGAGCAGTTCTTC
abundance: once
v_gene: TRBV4-3
d_gene: .
j_gene: TRBJ2-1

CDR3aa: CASSSGVFNQPQHF
CDR3nt: TGTGCCAGCAGCTCCGGAGTTTTCAATCAGCCCCAGCATTTT
abundance: .
v_gene: TRBV27
d_gene: .
j_gene: TRBJ1-5

CDR3aa: CSARDPDSEAFF
CDR3nt: TGCAGTGCTAGAGATCCCGACAGCGAAGCTTTCTTT
abundance: .
v_gene: TRBV20-1
d_gene: .
j_gene: TRBJ1-1

CDR3aa: CASSEGRSTVYEQYF
CDR3nt: TGTGCCAGCAGTGAAGGTCGATCCACCGTATACGAGCAGTACTTC
abundance: .
v_gene: TRBV2
d_gene: .
j_gene: TRBJ2-7

CDR3aa: CASSFAGEEPGELFF
CDR3nt: TGTGCCAGCAGTTTCGCGGGAGAGGAACCCGGGGAGCTGTTTTTT
abundance: .
v_gene: TRBV27
d_gene: TRBD2
j_gene: TRBJ2-2

CDR3aa: CSVPDRINNEQFF
CDR3nt: TGCAGTGTACCGGACAGGATAAACAATGAGCAGTTCTTC
abundance: once
v_gene: TRBV20-1
d_gene: TRBD1
j_gene: TRBJ2-1

CDR3aa: CASSVRLKNNEQFF
CDR3nt: TGTGCCAGCAGCGTCAGACTTAAGAACAATGAGCAGTTCTTC
abundance: .
v_gene: TRBV9
d_gene: .
j_gene: TRBJ2-1

CDR3aa: CASSPRDRGGTGELFF
CDR3nt: TGTGCCAGCAGTCCCCGGGACAGGGGAGGTACCGGGGAGCTGTTTTTT
abundance: .
v_gene: TRBV27
d_gene: TRBD1
j_gene: TRBJ2-2

CDR3aa: CASSEGHPASGREEDTQYF
CDR3nt: TGTGCCAGCAGTGAGGGACATCCAGCTAGCGGGAGAGAGGAAGATACGCAGTATTTT
abundance: .
v_gene: TRBV2
d_gene: TRBD2
j_gene: TRBJ2-3

CDR3aa: CASKQQGSPDEQYF
CDR3nt: TGTGCCAGTAAACAACAGGGATCCCCGGACGAGCAGTACTTC
abundance: .
v_gene: TRBV2
d_gene: .
j_gene: TRBJ2-7

CDR3aa: CASSPASPLGTQYF
CDR3nt: TGTGCCAGCAGCCCCGCTAGTCCTCTCGGTACGCAGTATTTT
abundance: .
v_gene: TRBV3-1
d_gene: .
j_gene: TRBJ2-3

CDR3aa: CASSLEGDSYEQYF
CDR3nt: TGTGCCAGCAGCTTAGAAGGGGACTCCTACGAGCAGTACTTC
abundance: .
v_gene: TRBV7-6
d_gene: .
j_gene: TRBJ2-7

CDR3aa: CSARDSGRTDTQYF
CDR3nt: TGCAGTGCTAGAGATAGCGGGAGAACAGATACGCAGTATTTT
abundance: .
v_gene: TRBV20-1
d_gene: TRBD2
j_gene: TRBJ2-3

CDR3aa: CASTQTSTDTQYF
CDR3nt: TGTGCCAGCACCCAGACTAGCACAGATACGCAGTATTTT
abundance: .
v_gene: TRBV9
d_gene: .
j_gene: TRBJ2-3

CDR3aa: CSARRGDGYTF
CDR3nt: TGCAGTGCTAGAAGGGGGGACGGCTACACCTTC
abundance: .
v_gene: TRBV20-1
d_gene: .
j_gene: TRBJ1-2

CDR3aa: CASSPFGITDTQYF
CDR3nt: TGTGCCAGCAGCCCATTTGGAATCACAGATACGCAGTATTTT
abundance: .
v_gene: TRBV3-1
d_gene: .
j_gene: TRBJ2-3

CDR3aa: CSALGDTEAFF
CDR3nt: TGCAGCGCCCTGGGGGACACTGAAGCTTTCTTT
abundance: once
v_gene: TRBV29-1
d_gene: .
j_gene: TRBJ1-1

CDR3aa: CASRGLAVLSGANVLTF
CDR3nt: TGTGCCAGCAGGGGACTAGCGGTACTCTCTGGGGCCAACGTCCTGACTTTC
abundance: .
v_gene: TRBV28
d_gene: TRBD2
j_gene: TRBJ2-6

CDR3aa: CASSLPGRTHEQFF
CDR3nt: TGTGCCAGCAGCTTGCCTGGGCGAACCCATGAGCAGTTCTTC
abundance: .
v_gene: TRBV7-9
d_gene: .
j_gene: TRBJ2-1

CDR3aa: CATSDEHGQSQETQYF
CDR3nt: TGTGCCACCAGTGATGAACACGGACAGTCCCAAGAGACCCAGTACTTC
abundance: .
v_gene: TRBV24-1
d_gene: .
j_gene: TRBJ2-5

CDR3aa: CSADSTGNEQFF
CDR3nt: TGCAGTGCAGACTCTACAGGGAATGAGCAGTTCTTC
abundance: .
v_gene: TRBV20-1
d_gene: .
j_gene: TRBJ2-1

CDR3aa: CASSEVRGPLTDTQYF
CDR3nt: TGTGCCAGCAGCGAAGTTAGGGGTCCCTTGACAGATACGCAGTATTTT
abundance: .
v_gene: TRBV6-1
d_gene: .
j_gene: TRBJ2-3

CDR3aa: CASSQGSADEQYF
CDR3nt: TGTGCCAGCAGCCAGGGCAGCGCGGACGAGCAGTACTTC
abundance: .
v_gene: TRBV4-2
d_gene: .
j_gene: TRBJ2-7

CDR3aa: CASGTGGEQYF
CDR3nt: TGTGCCAGCGGAACTGGTGGCGAGCAGTACTTC
abundance: .
v_gene: TRBV27
d_gene: .
j_gene: TRBJ2-7

CDR3aa: CATQHSNQPQHF
CDR3nt: TGTGCCACCCAACATAGCAATCAGCCCCAGCATTTT
abundance: .
v_gene: TRBV15
d_gene: .
j_gene: TRBJ1-5

CDR3aa: CASSIAGLNTEAFF
CDR3nt: TGTGCCAGTAGTATCGCCGGATTGAACACTGAAGCTTTCTTT
abundance: .
v_gene: TRBV19
d_gene: .
j_gene: TRBJ1-1

CDR3aa: CASSLTPTSGRGDTQYF
CDR3nt: TGTGCCAGCAGCTTGACCCCGACTAGCGGGAGGGGGGATACGCAGTATTTT
abundance: .
v_gene: TRBV7-2
d_gene: TRBD2
j_gene: TRBJ2-3

CDR3aa: CASSFLERKASYEQYF
CDR3nt: TGTGCCAGCAGTTTTCTCGAGCGGAAAGCCTCCTACGAGCAGTACTTC
abundance: .
v_gene: TRBV28
d_gene: .
j_gene: TRBJ2-7

CDR3aa: CASGHGSYEQYF
CDR3nt: TGCGCCAGCGGACATGGCTCCTACGAGCAGTACTTC
abundance: .
v_gene: TRBV10-2
d_gene: .
j_gene: TRBJ2-7

CDR3aa: CASSQGDSQPQHF
CDR3nt: TGTGCCAGCAGCCAAGGAGACTCACAGCCCCAGCATTTT
abundance: .
v_gene: TRBV4-2
d_gene: .
j_gene: TRBJ1-5

CDR3aa: CASSLRLVAYEQYF
CDR3nt: TGTGCCAGCAGCTTAAGACTAGTAGCCTACGAGCAGTACTTC
abundance: .
v_gene: TRBV13
d_gene: .
j_gene: TRBJ2-7

CDR3aa: CAWSEKGWEKLFF
CDR3nt: TGTGCCTGGAGTGAAAAGGGCTGGGAAAAACTGTTTTTT
abundance: once
v_gene: TRBV30
d_gene: .
j_gene: TRBJ1-4

CDR3aa: CASSYSAAGAGYTF
CDR3nt: TGTGCCAGCAGTTACTCGGCGGCAGGGGCTGGCTACACCTTC
abundance: .
v_gene: TRBV6-2/TRBV6-3
d_gene: .
j_gene: TRBJ1-2

CDR3aa: CASSLGATSTDTQYF
CDR3nt: TGTGCCAGCAGTTTAGGGGCAACTAGCACAGATACGCAGTATTTT
abundance: .
v_gene: TRBV12-3/TRBV12-4
d_gene: .
j_gene: TRBJ2-3